Shown below are 24 T cell receptor beta chains from a single sample sequenced in a study of T cell responses to AZD1222 COVID-19 vaccine. Measured with immunoSEQ multiplex PCR; TCRdb has only the in-frame clones, and not every one. The data show about 130,000 clones, around 90% seen once. The source was peripheral blood, collected on day 0 of AZD1222 vaccination. The receptors here all came from an adult in good health.

This clone was recorded only once. The rearrangement links TRBV5-1 to TRBJ2-7, with TRBD2 matching 9 bases. The germline V gene has CDR1 SGHRS and CDR2 YFSETQ. The CDR3 is made up of 14 amino acids. Trimming took 4 bases from V and 6 from J; bases not matched to a gene: 8. In DNA, the CDR3 is TGCGCCAGCAGCGCTAGCGGGATGAATGTCGAGCAGTACTTC. This gives the protein CASSASGMNVEQYF.

The rearrangement uses TRBV3-1 (or the pseudogene TRBV3-2) and TRBJ1-5, with 7 bases fitting TRBD1. The CDR3 length is 13 residues. After removal of 4 bases from V and 7 bases from J, the junction contained 4 bases not matched to a gene. Germline-derived CDR1 and CDR2 are LGHDT and YNNKEL (reference sequence). Here the CDR3 DNA reads TGTGCCAGCAGCCGACAGGGAGACCAGCCCCAGCATTTT. This encodes CASSRQGDQPQHF.

This chain joins TRBV28 and TRBJ1-3, with D uncertain. CDR1 and CDR2 (germline): MDHEN, SYDVKM. Trimming cost V 7 bases and J 1 base, with 5 bases left between them. This CDR3 is 12 amino acids long. This chain's CDR3 is CASMGSGNTIYF. CDR3 nucleotide sequence: TGTGCCAGCATGGGATCTGGAAACACCATATATTTT.

This clone was seen only once. This sequence joins TRBV7-9 and TRBJ2-3; the match to TRBD2 covers 14 bases. The CDR3 loop spans 19 amino acids. Germline values: CDR1 SEHNR, CDR2 FQNEAQ (reference sequence). After removal of 0 bases from V and 0 bases from J, the junction contained 5 bases not matched to a gene. CDR3 bases: TGTGCCAGCAGCTTAGCGACTAGCGGGAGGGCCTCCAGCACAGATACGCAGTATTTT. Its protein product is CASSLATSGRASSTDTQYF.

This clone was recorded a few times. This sequence joins TRBV19 and TRBJ2-2; D is ambiguous. Germline V gives CDR1 LNHDA, CDR2 SQIVND (reference sequence). With 6 bases removed from V and 6 bases from J, the gap between germline ends came to 17 bases. This CDR3 contains 15 residues. The CDR3: CASSSGQVKAGELFF. DNA of the CDR3: TGTGCCAGTAGCTCGGGTCAGGTTAAGGCCGGGGAGCTGTTTTTT.

The chain employs TRBV19 and TRBJ2-1; TRBD2 aligns across 13 bases. There are 15 residues in the CDR3. The V gene's germline CDR1 is LNHDA and CDR2 SQIVND (reference sequence). J lost 9 bases, V lost 4 bases, and 6 bases had no gene match. Here the CDR3 reads CASSRTSGGSGEQFF. Written as DNA, the CDR3 is TGTGCCAGTAGTAGGACTAGCGGGGGATCTGGTGAGCAGTTCTTC.

This chain joins TRBV4-1 and TRBJ2-5, with D possibly being TRBD2 (6 bases). V dropped 2 bases and J dropped 5 bases, with 21 bases sitting between them. This CDR3 has 17 amino acids. Germline-derived CDR1 and CDR2 are MGHRA and YSYEKL. The CDR3 region has the DNA TGCGCCAGCAGCCAACCCGTTGCAGGGAGGTCGCGGGAGACCCAGTACTTC. Its translation is CASSQPVAGRSRETQYF.

The chain is built from TRBV11-2 and TRBJ2-1; D might be TRBD1 or TRBD2, each matching 6 bases. Germline lookup yields CDR1 SGHAT and CDR2 FQNNGV. The CDR3 runs to 14 residues. V was pared by 0 bases and J by 13 bases, with 16 bases between. This CDR3 reads CASSLDGWGAAQFF. CDR3 bases: TGTGCCAGCAGCTTAGATGGTTGGGGGGCGGCCCAGTTCTTC. Complete variable domain (other parts from reference TRBV11-2 and TRBJ2-1): EAGVAQSPRYKIIEKRQSVAFWCNPISGHATLYWYQQILGQGPKLLIQFQNNGVVDDSQLPKDRFSAERLKGVDSTLKIQPAKLEDSAVYLCASSLDGWGAAQFFGPGTRLTVL.

The V gene is TRBV6-5, the J gene TRBJ2-5, with 10 bases matching TRBD2. After removal of 4 bases from V and 1 base from J, the junction contained 0 bases not matched to a gene. Germline V gives CDR1 MNHEY, CDR2 SVGAGI. The CDR3 length is 14 residues. The CDR3 DNA reads as TGTGCCAGCAGTTGGACTAGCGGCCAAGAGACCCAGTACTTC. Translating it yields CASSWTSGQETQYF.

V and J are TRBV10-1 and TRBJ1-1; 8 nucleotides line up with TRBD1. V lost 6 bases to trimming and J lost 5 bases; unmatched junction nucleotides: 8. CDR3 length: 14 residues. CDR1 and CDR2 from the germline V gene are WNHNN and SYGVQD (reference sequence). The CDR3 here is CASSDSGGWTEAFF. CDR3 bases: TGCGCCAGCAGCGACTCAGGGGGCTGGACTGAAGCTTTCTTT.

The chain joins TRBV5-1 to TRBJ2-7; TRBD2 aligns across 7 bases. The CDR3 has 14 amino acids. The germline gives CDR1 SGHRS, CDR2 YFSETQ. Trimming removed 4 bases from V and 6 bases from J; junction bases left unmatched: 10. The CDR3 here is CASSTGLVFAEQYF. In nucleotides, the CDR3 is TGCGCCAGCAGCACCGGACTAGTCTTTGCCGAGCAGTACTTC.

The rearrangement uses TRBV7-9 and TRBJ1-6; D gene unclear. CDR3 length: 16 residues. Looked up from germline, CDR1 is SEHNR and CDR2 is FQNEAQ (reference sequence). V was shortened by 1 base and J by 0 bases, with 7 bases between the two germline ends. This CDR3 reads CASSLDLDSYNSPLHF. The CDR3 DNA follows: TGTGCCAGCAGCTTAGACCTGGACTCCTATAATTCACCCCTCCACTTT.

The rearrangement joins TRBV18 to TRBJ1-2, with a possible D match to TRBD1 (5 bases). The length of the CDR3 is 14 residues. V was pared by 1 base and J by 5 bases, with 11 bases between. Germline CDR1 and CDR2: KGHSH and LQKENI. CDR3 sequence reads: CASSPLSGLYGYTF. The CDR3 nucleotides read TGTGCCAGCTCACCACTTTCAGGGTTATATGGCTACACCTTC.

This chain links TRBV24-1 with TRBJ2-1; 8 bases fit TRBD1. The germline gives CDR1 KGHDR, CDR2 SFDVKD. V shed 5 bases and J 4 bases; nucleotides not matched to a gene: 6. The CDR3 runs to 15 residues. The CDR3 DNA sequence: TGTGCCACCAGTGCGGGCAGGGGGCTGTACAATGAGCAGTTCTTC. This translates into CATSAGRGLYNEQFF.

A single count supports this clone. The CDR3 DNA reads TGTGCCAGCAGCCGGACCTTGCGAGGAACCAACGTCCTGACTTTC. Translation gives CASSRTLRGTNVLTF. The V gene is TRBV7-9, the J gene TRBJ2-6; D is undetermined. Germline V gene lookup returns CDR1 SEHNR and CDR2 FQNEAQ (reference sequence). Trimming pared 5 bases from V and 8 bases from J, leaving 16 bases between. The CDR3 is 15 residues long.

This chain connects TRBV3-1 (or the pseudogene TRBV3-2) to TRBJ2-1; maybe TRBD2 (6 bases). The CDR3 runs to 15 residues. V dropped 1 base and J dropped 7 bases, with 14 bases sitting between them. From germline, CDR1 is LGHDT and CDR2 YNNKEL (reference sequence). The CDR3 region is CASSQGGVGRNEQFF. Written as DNA, the CDR3 is TGTGCCAGCAGCCAAGGGGGGGTCGGTCGAAATGAGCAGTTCTTC.

This clone was seen a few times. This rearrangement joins TRBV2 to TRBJ2-1; 10 bases align to TRBD2. This CDR3 has 15 amino acids. Per germline, CDR1 SNHLY and CDR2 FYNNEI. Trimming removed 6 bases from V and 4 bases from J; junction bases left unmatched: 6. The CDR3 nucleotides read TGTGCCAGCAGGGCAAGCGGGGGGGCGTACAATGAGCAGTTCTTC. This sequence encodes CASRASGGAYNEQFF.

The chain uses TRBV4-3 and TRBJ2-5, with D perhaps assigned TRBD1 or TRBD2 (5 bases each). Between the trimmed V and J ends, which lost 0 bases and 1 base, there was a span of 15 bases. CDR1 and CDR2 (germline): LGHNA, YSLEER. CDR3 length: 17 residues. CDR3 sequence: CASSQDWSGRTQETQYF. The CDR3 region has the DNA TGCGCCAGCAGCCAAGATTGGTCGGGACGGACCCAAGAGACCCAGTACTTC.

The chain uses TRBV5-1 and TRBJ2-4; 7 nucleotides line up with TRBD1. Looked up from germline, CDR1 is SGHRS and CDR2 is YFSETQ. The CDR3 loop spans 14 amino acids. Trimming at V came to 3 bases and at J to 8 bases, leaving 8 bases not matched to a gene. CDR3 loop: CASSWGQLEDIQYF. Written as DNA, the CDR3 is TGCGCCAGCAGCTGGGGACAGCTGGAGGACATTCAGTACTTC.

The chain recombines TRBV28 with TRBJ2-5, with TRBD1 matching over 9 bases. Germline V gene sequence: CDR1 MDHEN, CDR2 SYDVKM. The junction had 6 bases not matched to a gene; V was cut back by 3 bases and J by 4 bases. The CDR3 is 15 residues long. CDR3 sequence (DNA): TGTGCCAGCAGTTTCTGGACAGGGGAGGGAGAGACCCAGTACTTC. Translation: CASSFWTGEGETQYF.

V and J are TRBV28 and TRBJ1-2, with 9 nucleotides matching TRBD1. Germline-derived CDR1 and CDR2 are MDHEN and SYDVKM. The junction had 4 bases not matched to a gene; V was cut back by 4 bases and J by 7 bases. The CDR3 covers 13 residues. CDR3 coding DNA: TGTGCCAGCAGTTCCCGACAGGGGGGTGGCTACACCTTC. Amino acids: CASSSRQGGGYTF.

This CDR3 is CASSYSGSYGYTF. The CDR3 coding sequence is TGTGCCAGCAGTTACTCGGGGTCCTATGGCTACACCTTC. The chain joins TRBV6-5 to TRBJ1-2; no reliable D call. The CDR3 runs 13 residues. CDR1 is MNHEY and CDR2 is SVGAGI in the germline V gene. Trimming pared 0 bases from V and 4 bases from J, leaving 6 bases between.

V gene TRBV21-1 combines with J gene TRBJ2-7; TRBD1 was called by the table and not checked on the DNA. TRBV21-1 counts as a pseudogene. This CDR3 has 18 amino acids. In DNA form, the CDR3 reads TGTGCCAGCAGCAGGTCTGGTGGCAGGGGTCTTCCCGAGGGCGAGCAGTACTTC. Protein product: CASSRSGGRGLPEGEQYF.

V usage is TRBV2 and J usage is TRBJ1-6, with D unresolved. There are 16 residues in the CDR3. Trimming pared 6 bases from V and 5 bases from J, leaving 17 bases between. Germline values: CDR1 SNHLY, CDR2 FYNNEI. CDR3 residues: CASRRSGSTNNSPLHF. The CDR3 DNA reads as TGTGCCAGCAGGAGGAGTGGGTCAACCAATAATTCACCCCTCCACTTT.